This TCR beta chain emerged from a study of CD8 T cells in Susac syndrome. Random hexamers were used to reverse transcribe an amount of roughly 0.45 to 1 ug RNA. Amplification of TCR beta CDR3 across 54 Vbeta and 13 Jbeta was performed with immunoSEQ multiplex PCR. TCRdb called the immunoSEQ multiplex PCR reads again in MiXCR, with one record for every CDR3 protein. The table records some 76,000 distinct CDR3 sequences, 91% of them present only once. This CDR3 spans 14 amino acids. Study results and caveats: Individuals included in the TCR sequencing and HLA analysis were acknowledged by the study to be relatively few in number.

On this clonotype itself: The antigen remains unidentified. The germline gene is not matched at one end of the junction; a read error may be the cause.

TCR beta sequencing covered blood CD8+ and CD4+ T cells. The specimen sequenced was CD8+ T cells from PBMCs. The sequence came from a human donor with multiple sclerosis. This chain joins TRBV12-3 or TRBV12-4 and TRBJ2-1; 13 bases are shared with TRBD2. CDR3 residues: CASSPSGSGTSGEF. The CDR3 DNA is TGTGCCAGCAGTCCATCGGGGTCCGGGACTAGCGGGGAATTC.